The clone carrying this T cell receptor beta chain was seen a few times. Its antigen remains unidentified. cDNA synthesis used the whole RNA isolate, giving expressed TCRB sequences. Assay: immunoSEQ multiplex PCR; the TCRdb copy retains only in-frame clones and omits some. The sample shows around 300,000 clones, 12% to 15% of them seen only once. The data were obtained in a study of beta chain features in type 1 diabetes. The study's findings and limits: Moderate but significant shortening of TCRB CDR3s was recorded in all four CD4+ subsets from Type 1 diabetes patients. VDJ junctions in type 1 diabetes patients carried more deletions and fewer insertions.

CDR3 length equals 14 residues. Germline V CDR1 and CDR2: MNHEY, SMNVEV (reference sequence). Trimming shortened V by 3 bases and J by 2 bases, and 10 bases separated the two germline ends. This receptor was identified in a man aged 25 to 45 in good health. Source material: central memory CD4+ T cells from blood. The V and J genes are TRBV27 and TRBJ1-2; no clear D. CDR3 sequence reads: CASSLVGRNYGYTF. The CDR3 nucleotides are TGTGCCAGCAGTTTGGTAGGAAGGAACTATGGCTACACCTTC.